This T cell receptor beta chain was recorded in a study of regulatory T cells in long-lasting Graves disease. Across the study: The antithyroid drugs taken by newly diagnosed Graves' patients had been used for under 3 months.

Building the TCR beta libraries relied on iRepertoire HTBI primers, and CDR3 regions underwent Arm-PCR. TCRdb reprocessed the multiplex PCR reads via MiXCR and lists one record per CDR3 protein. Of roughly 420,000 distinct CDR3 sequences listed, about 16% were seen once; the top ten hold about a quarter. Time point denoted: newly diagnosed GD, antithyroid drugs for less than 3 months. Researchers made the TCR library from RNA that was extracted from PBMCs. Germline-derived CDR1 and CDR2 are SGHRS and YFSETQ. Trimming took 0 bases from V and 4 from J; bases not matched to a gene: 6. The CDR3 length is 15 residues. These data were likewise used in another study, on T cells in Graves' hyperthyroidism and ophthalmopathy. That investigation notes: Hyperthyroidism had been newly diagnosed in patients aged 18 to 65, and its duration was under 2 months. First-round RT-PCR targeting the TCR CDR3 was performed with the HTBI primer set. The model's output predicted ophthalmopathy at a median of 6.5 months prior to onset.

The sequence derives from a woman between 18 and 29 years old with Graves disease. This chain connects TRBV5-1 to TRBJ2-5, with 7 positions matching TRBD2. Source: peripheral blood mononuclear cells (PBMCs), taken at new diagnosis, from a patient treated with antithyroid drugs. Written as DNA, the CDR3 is TGCGCCAGCAGCTTGGACGGACTAGTAGGAGAGACCCAGTACTTC. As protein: CASSLDGLVGETQYF.